Listed below are T cell receptor beta chains from one sample, sequenced in a study of siplizumab effects on memory and regulatory T cells. The table came from immunoSEQ multiplex PCR; TCRdb's copy has only in-frame clones and leaves some out. The sample yields some 97,000 clones, 94% seen once. The source material was Tregs sorted from blood. These TCRs come from a human donor in good health. Both conserved end residues are part of each CDR3. Each record gives: V gene, D gene, clone size, J gene, CDR3 protein, CDR3 DNA. The D gene is left open where the match is weak. Clone size appears in some rows only: once, few, many, or a class for an expanded clone.

>TRBV5-1|TRBD2|once|TRBJ2-7
CASSLRGSLAGATYEQYF
TGCGCCAGCAGCCTCAGGGGAAGCCTAGCGGGGGCAACCTACGAGCAGTACTTC
>TRBV10-2|NA|NA|TRBJ2-7
CASSDSAGLLRGREQYF
TGCGCCAGCAGTGACAGTGCGGGACTCCTCCGTGGTCGCGAGCAGTACTTC
>TRBV7-2|TRBD1|NA|TRBJ2-6
CASSLPGGRVNVLTF
TGTGCCAGCAGCTTACCAGGGGGAAGGGTCAACGTCCTGACTTTC
>TRBV5-1|NA|once|TRBJ1-1
CASSLFQGRVVTEAFF
TGCGCCAGCAGCTTGTTTCAGGGAAGGGTAGTCACTGAAGCTTTCTTT
>TRBV6-1|TRBD1|NA|TRBJ1-2
CASTKQGTYGYTF
TGTGCCAGCACGAAACAGGGGACCTATGGCTACACCTTC
>TRBV9|NA|NA|TRBJ2-1
CASSPSFSERAEQFF
TGTGCCAGCAGCCCCAGTTTTAGCGAGAGAGCGGAGCAGTTCTTC
>TRBV7-7|NA|NA|TRBJ2-5
CASSSSGQETQYF
TGTGCCAGCAGCTCGTCGGGACAAGAGACCCAGTACTTC
>TRBV7-2|NA|NA|TRBJ1-1
CASSYLQRNTEAFF
TGTGCCAGCAGCTACTTACAGCGGAACACTGAAGCTTTCTTT
>TRBV4-1|TRBD1|few|TRBJ1-5
CASSQQFRGNSNQPQHF
TGCGCCAGCAGCCAACAGTTCAGGGGGAATAGCAATCAGCCCCAGCATTTT
>TRBV19|TRBD1|NA|TRBJ2-3
CASSKDRVLSDTQYF
TGTGCCAGTAGTAAGGACAGGGTTCTCTCAGATACGCAGTATTTT
>TRBV28|NA|once|TRBJ1-5
CASSYGSEQPQHF
TGTGCCAGCAGTTATGGGTCAGAGCAGCCCCAGCATTTT
>TRBV2|NA|NA|TRBJ1-5
CASSERPDQPQHF
TGTGCCAGCAGTGAAAGACCCGATCAGCCCCAGCATTTT
>TRBV18|NA|NA|TRBJ2-7
CASSGTGQGTYEQYF
TGTGCCAGCTCCGGAACCGGGCAGGGAACCTACGAGCAGTACTTC
>TRBV6-1|TRBD1|NA|TRBJ2-5
CASSEALLGQGGRETQYF
TGTGCCAGCAGTGAAGCGCTCTTGGGACAGGGGGGTAGGGAGACCCAGTACTTC
>TRBV7-9|TRBD1|NA|TRBJ2-7
CASSRDSSYEQYF
TGTGCCAGCAGCCGGGACAGCTCCTACGAGCAGTACTTC
>TRBV9|NA|NA|TRBJ2-7
CASSSSTGEAGAYEQYF
TGTGCCAGCAGCTCGTCAACCGGGGAGGCAGGTGCCTACGAGCAGTACTTC
>TRBV19|NA|NA|TRBJ1-5
CASSIGLGSNQPQHF
TGTGCCAGTAGTATAGGTTTGGGGAGCAATCAGCCCCAGCATTTT
>TRBV10-3|TRBD1|once|TRBJ2-5
CAIQRDRGRETQYF
TGTGCCATCCAGAGGGACAGGGGAAGGGAGACCCAGTACTTC
>TRBV27|NA|NA|TRBJ2-4
CATKVIAKNIQYF
TGTGCCACCAAAGTTATAGCCAAAAACATTCAGTACTTC
>TRBV5-1|NA|NA|TRBJ2-2
CASTFNVGRTSTGELFF
TGCGCCAGCACTTTTAATGTCGGGAGAACTTCCACCGGGGAGCTGTTTTTT
>TRBV29-1|TRBD2|NA|TRBJ2-1
CSITSGASYNEQFF
TGCAGCATCACTAGCGGGGCCTCCTACAATGAGCAGTTCTTC
>TRBV5-4|TRBD1|NA|TRBJ2-7
CASSPGQGRDEQYF
TGTGCCAGCAGCCCCGGACAGGGGAGGGACGAGCAGTACTTC
>TRBV10-3|NA|NA|TRBJ1-1
CAISGDGVNTEAFF
TGTGCCATCAGTGGTGATGGGGTAAACACTGAAGCTTTCTTT
>TRBV19|TRBD2|NA|TRBJ2-3
CASSIASGRALISTDTQYF
TGTGCCAGTAGTATAGCTAGCGGGAGGGCCCTAATTTCCACAGATACGCAGTATTTT
>TRBV5-1|TRBD2|NA|TRBJ2-5
CASPTTGTSGRETIGTQYF
TGCGCCAGCCCTACGACCGGGACTAGCGGGAGGGAGACTATCGGGACCCAGTACTTC
>TRBV4-2|TRBD1|NA|TRBJ1-2
CASSQQHRGLDYGYTF
TGTGCCAGCAGCCAACAGCACAGGGGGCTGGACTATGGCTACACCTTC
>TRBV18|NA|NA|TRBJ2-1
CASSPLDAGNEQFF
TGTGCCAGCTCACCATTAGACGCGGGCAATGAGCAGTTCTTC
>TRBV28|NA|few|TRBJ1-1
CASSGYTEAFF
TGTGCCAGCAGTGGGTACACTGAAGCTTTCTTT
>TRBV5-1|TRBD1|few|TRBJ1-1
CASSYGIGTGGTEAFF
TGCGCCAGCAGCTATGGAATCGGGACAGGTGGGACTGAAGCTTTCTTT
>TRBV10-3|NA|NA|TRBJ2-5
CAISEWQKETQYF
TGTGCCATCAGTGAGTGGCAGAAAGAGACCCAGTACTTC
>TRBV6-5|NA|NA|TRBJ2-3
CASSRLGTDTQYF
TGTGCCAGCAGCCGACTCGGCACAGATACGCAGTATTTT
>TRBV7-9|NA|NA|TRBJ2-1
CASSARSLRIHEQFF
TGTGCCAGCAGCGCCCGATCCCTTAGAATTCATGAGCAGTTCTTC
>TRBV7-8|NA|NA|TRBJ2-1
CASSPGGGQAQRFF
TGTGCCAGCAGCCCAGGGGGAGGACAGGCCCAGCGGTTCTTC
>TRBV7-3|NA|once|TRBJ2-7
CASSRQGPYEQYF
TGTGCCAGCTCAAGGCAGGGGCCCTACGAGCAGTACTTC
>TRBV19|NA|NA|TRBJ2-5
CASSRQIQETQYF
TGTGCCAGTAGCCGACAGATCCAAGAGACCCAGTACTTC
>TRBV6-5|NA|NA|TRBJ1-4
CASRGATNEKLFF
TGTGCCAGCAGGGGTGCAACTAATGAAAAACTGTTTTTT
>TRBV27|TRBD2|NA|TRBJ2-5
CASGLLGLAETQYF
TGTGCCAGCGGGTTATTGGGACTAGCGGAGACCCAGTACTTC
>TRBV5-1|NA|NA|TRBJ2-2
CASSFRQNTGELFF
TGCGCCAGCAGCTTCCGACAGAACACCGGGGAGCTGTTTTTT
>TRBV6-5|TRBD1|NA|TRBJ1-5
CASSMDRGNQPQHF
TGTGCCAGCAGCATGGACAGGGGGAATCAGCCCCAGCATTTT
>TRBV10-3|TRBD1|NA|TRBJ2-7
CAIRGTGIYEQYF
TGTGCCATCAGGGGGACAGGGATCTACGAGCAGTACTTC
>TRBV28|NA|NA|TRBJ2-7
CASLPFSGVITYEQYF
TGTGCCAGCTTACCTTTTTCGGGAGTAATCACCTACGAGCAGTACTTC
>TRBV10-2|TRBD1|NA|TRBJ2-7
CASSSDRSGTGGYEQYF
TGCGCCAGCTCATCGGACCGCTCCGGGACAGGGGGCTACGAGCAGTACTTC
>TRBV5-1|NA|NA|TRBJ1-2
CASRADGFYGYTF
TGCGCCAGCAGGGCCGACGGTTTCTATGGCTACACCTTC
>TRBV27|TRBD1|once|TRBJ1-6
CASRLLDRGNSPLHF
TGTGCCAGCAGATTACTAGACAGGGGTAATTCACCCCTCCACTTT
>TRBV5-1|NA|medium-sized|TRBJ2-7
CASSLEQYEQYF
TGCGCCAGCAGCTTGGAACAATACGAGCAGTACTTC
>TRBV28|NA|NA|TRBJ1-6
CASSLRGRSTPLHF
TGTGCCAGCAGTTTAAGAGGGCGTTCTACGCCCCTCCACTTT
>TRBV11-2|NA|NA|TRBJ1-2
CASSFRDYYGYTF
TGTGCCAGCAGCTTCAGGGACTACTATGGCTACACCTTC
>TRBV5-6|NA|NA|TRBJ2-1
CASSFFRGRSYNEQFF
TGTGCCAGCAGCTTTTTCAGGGGACGGTCCTACAATGAGCAGTTCTTC
>TRBV18|NA|NA|TRBJ1-1
CASSRSGWVNTEAFF
TGTGCCAGCTCACGGTCAGGGTGGGTGAACACTGAAGCTTTCTTT
>TRBV4-1|TRBD2|few|TRBJ2-3
CASSQDLASGTDTQYF
TGCGCCAGCAGCCAAGATTTGGCTAGCGGGACAGATACGCAGTATTTT
>TRBV27|TRBD1|NA|TRBJ1-2
CASSHLVRPGQKYYGYTF
TGTGCCAGCAGCCACCTCGTTAGACCGGGACAGAAGTACTATGGCTACACCTTC
>TRBV7-9|NA|NA|TRBJ2-2
CASSFLRGGSTGELFF
TGTGCCAGCAGCTTTTTGAGGGGAGGAAGCACCGGGGAGCTGTTTTTT
>TRBV29-1|NA|NA|TRBJ2-3
CSVEGPSRGTDTQYF
TGCAGCGTTGAAGGCCCCTCTAGAGGTACAGATACGCAGTATTTT
>TRBV5-1|TRBD2|NA|TRBJ2-1
CASSETGTNYNEQFF
TGCGCCAGCAGCGAAACCGGGACTAATTACAATGAGCAGTTCTTC
>TRBV5-5|TRBD1|NA|TRBJ2-7
CASSRTGGTGPPYEQYF
TGTGCCAGCAGCCGGACAGGGGGCACGGGGCCTCCCTACGAGCAGTACTTC
>TRBV28|NA|NA|TRBJ2-7
CASKLPGQSSYEQYF
TGTGCCAGCAAACTCCCAGGACAGAGCTCCTACGAGCAGTACTTC
>TRBV9|NA|NA|TRBJ2-7
CASSVLQGPYEQYF
TGTGCCAGCAGCGTCCTCCAGGGTCCATACGAGCAGTACTTC
>TRBV5-1|TRBD1|NA|TRBJ2-7
CASSWDSYEQYF
TGCGCCAGCAGCTGGGACAGCTACGAGCAGTACTTC
>TRBV7-2|TRBD1|NA|TRBJ2-7
CASSVRTGREQYF
TGTGCCAGCAGCGTAAGGACAGGGAGAGAGCAGTACTTC